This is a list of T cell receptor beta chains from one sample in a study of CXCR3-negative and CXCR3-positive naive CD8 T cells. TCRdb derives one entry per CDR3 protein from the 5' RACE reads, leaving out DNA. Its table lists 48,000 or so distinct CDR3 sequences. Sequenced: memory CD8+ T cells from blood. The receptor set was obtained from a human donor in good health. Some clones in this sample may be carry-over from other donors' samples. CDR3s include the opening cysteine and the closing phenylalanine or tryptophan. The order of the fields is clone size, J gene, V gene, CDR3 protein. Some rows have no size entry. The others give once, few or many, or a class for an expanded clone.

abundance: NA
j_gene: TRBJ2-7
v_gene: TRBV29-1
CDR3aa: CSVAPVPSGTYEQYF

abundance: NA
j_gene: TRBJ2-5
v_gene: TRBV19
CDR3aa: CASSASGGAQETQYF

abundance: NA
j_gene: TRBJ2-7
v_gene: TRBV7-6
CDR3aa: CASSLSLASYEQYF

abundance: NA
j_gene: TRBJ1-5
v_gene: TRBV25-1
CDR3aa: CASSEQGSNQPQHF

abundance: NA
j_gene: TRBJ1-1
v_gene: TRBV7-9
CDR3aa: CASSPTTGTEAFF

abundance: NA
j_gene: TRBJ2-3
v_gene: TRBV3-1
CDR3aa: CASSQVHGGSTDTQYF

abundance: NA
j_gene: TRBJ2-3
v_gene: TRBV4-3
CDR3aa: CASSLLGEDTQYF

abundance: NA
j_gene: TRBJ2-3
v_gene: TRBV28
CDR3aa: CASRLRLSPADTQYF

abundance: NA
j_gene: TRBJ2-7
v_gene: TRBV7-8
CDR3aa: CASTLGGPYEQYF

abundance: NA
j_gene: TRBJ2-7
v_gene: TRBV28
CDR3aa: CASSFRGRRSYEQYF

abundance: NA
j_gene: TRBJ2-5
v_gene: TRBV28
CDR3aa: CASSNRENQETQYF

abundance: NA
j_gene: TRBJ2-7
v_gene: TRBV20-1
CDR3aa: CSATTPSGGVYEQYF

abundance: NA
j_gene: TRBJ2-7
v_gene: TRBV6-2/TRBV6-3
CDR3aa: CASSYSGLSDYEQYF

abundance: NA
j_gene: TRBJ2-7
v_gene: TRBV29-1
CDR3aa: CSARTGGNEQYF

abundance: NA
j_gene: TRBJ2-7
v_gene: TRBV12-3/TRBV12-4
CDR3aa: CASSLELREITYEQYF

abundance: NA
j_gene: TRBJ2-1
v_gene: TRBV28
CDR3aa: CASSFSSSGTGVNEQFF

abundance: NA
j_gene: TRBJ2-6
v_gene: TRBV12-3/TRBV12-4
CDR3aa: CASSFGRSSGANVLTF

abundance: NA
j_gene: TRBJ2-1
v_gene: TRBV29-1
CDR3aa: CSVEDLLGVEQFF

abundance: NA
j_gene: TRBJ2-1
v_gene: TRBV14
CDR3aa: CASSFRAGGPNYNEQFF

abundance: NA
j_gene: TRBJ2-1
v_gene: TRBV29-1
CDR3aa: CSLGGANYNEQFF

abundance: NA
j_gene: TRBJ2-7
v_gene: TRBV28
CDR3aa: CASSLGQSYEQYF

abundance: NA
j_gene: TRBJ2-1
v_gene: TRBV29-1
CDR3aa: CSDRELNYNEQFF

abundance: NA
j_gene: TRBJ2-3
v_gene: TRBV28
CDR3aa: CASSLVGLGHTQYF

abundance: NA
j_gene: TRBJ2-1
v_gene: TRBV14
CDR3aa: CASSQVRTSGSSYNEQFF

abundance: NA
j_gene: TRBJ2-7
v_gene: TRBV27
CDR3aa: CASRLNGQPAYEQYF

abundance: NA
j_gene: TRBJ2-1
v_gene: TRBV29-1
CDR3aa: CSVAGGGKQFF

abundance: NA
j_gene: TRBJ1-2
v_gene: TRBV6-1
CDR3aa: CASSEKPGENYGYTF

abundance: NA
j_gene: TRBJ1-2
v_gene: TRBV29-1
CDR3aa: CSVEDLDGYTF

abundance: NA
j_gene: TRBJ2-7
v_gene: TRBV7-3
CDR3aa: CASSPQDRSSYEQYF

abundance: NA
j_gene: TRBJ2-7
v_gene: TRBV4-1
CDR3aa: CASSQVKDGREQYF

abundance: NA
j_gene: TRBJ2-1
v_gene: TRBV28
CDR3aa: CASSFTGPVGNEQFF

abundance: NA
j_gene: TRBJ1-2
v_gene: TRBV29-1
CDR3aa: CSVPPTGDLYGYTF

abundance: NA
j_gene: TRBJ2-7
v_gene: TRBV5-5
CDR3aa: CASSPLAESYEQYF

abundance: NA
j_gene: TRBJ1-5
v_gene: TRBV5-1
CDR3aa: CASSLAWGVQPQHF

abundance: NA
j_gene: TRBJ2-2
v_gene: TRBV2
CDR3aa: CATNSGRGHGELFF

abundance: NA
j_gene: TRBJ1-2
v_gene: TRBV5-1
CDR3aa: CASSFGEANYGYTF

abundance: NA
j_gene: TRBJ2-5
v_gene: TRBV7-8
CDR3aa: CASRETRDGRETQYF

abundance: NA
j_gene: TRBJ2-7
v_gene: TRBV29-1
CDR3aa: CSVTGMLGDQYF

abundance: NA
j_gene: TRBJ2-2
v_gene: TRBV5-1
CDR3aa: CASSSPTQANTGELFF

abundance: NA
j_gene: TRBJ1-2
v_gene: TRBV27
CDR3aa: CARSPGQEGSGYTF

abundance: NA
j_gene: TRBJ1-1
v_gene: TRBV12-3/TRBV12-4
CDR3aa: CASDRRGSTEAFF

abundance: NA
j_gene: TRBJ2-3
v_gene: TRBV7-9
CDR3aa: CASSSDDTQYF

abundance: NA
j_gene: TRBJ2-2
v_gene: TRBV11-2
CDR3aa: CASSLGGSYSGELFF

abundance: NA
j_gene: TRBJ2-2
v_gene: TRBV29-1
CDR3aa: CSVERLAAGGELFF

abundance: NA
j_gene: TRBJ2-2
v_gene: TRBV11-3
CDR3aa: CASSQAMDRGTGELFF

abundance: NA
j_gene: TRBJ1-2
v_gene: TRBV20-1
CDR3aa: CSARPGDVKPGYTF

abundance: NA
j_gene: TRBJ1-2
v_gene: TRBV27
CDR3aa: CASRQAGQGYGYTF

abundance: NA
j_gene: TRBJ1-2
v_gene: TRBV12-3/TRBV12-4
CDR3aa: CASSPTSSYGYTF

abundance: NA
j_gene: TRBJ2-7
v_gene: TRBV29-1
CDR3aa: CSVAGDREGYEQYF

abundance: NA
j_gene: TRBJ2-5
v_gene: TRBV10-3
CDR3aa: CATMEVQETQYF

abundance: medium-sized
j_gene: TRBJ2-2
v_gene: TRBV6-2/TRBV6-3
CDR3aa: CASRPGQEHTGELFF

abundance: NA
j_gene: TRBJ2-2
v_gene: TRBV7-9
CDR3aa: CASSLWEADTGELFF

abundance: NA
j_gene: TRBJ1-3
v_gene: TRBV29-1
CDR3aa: CSVELGNTIYF

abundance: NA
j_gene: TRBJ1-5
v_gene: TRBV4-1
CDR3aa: CASSQGARSGQPQHF

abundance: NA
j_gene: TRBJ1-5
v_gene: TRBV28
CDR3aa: CASRLDRGHSNQPQHF